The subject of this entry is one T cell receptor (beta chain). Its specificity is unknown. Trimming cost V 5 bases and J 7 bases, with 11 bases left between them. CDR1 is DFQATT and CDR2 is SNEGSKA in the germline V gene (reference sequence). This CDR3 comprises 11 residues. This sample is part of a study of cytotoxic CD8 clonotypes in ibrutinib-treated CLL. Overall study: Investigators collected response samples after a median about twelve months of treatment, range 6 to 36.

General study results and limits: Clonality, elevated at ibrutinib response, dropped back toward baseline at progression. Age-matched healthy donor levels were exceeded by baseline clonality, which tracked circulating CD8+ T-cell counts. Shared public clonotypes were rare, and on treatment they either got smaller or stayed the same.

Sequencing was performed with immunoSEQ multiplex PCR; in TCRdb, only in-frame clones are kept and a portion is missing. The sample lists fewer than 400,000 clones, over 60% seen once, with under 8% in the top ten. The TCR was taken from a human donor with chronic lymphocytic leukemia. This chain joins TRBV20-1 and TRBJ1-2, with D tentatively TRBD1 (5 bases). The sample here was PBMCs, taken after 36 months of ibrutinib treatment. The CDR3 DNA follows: TGCAGTGCTCCGGTCGGGGGTGGCTACACCTTC. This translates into CSAPVGGGYTF.